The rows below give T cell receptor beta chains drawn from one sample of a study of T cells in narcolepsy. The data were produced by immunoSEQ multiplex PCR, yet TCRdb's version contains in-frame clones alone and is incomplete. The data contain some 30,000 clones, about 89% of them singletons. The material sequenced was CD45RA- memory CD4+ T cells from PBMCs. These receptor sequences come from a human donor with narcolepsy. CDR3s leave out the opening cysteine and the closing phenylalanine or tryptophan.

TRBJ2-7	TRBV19	ASSANPGLAGEQY
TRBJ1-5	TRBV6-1	ASGDRVGLSQH
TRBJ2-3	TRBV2	ASAGPSPTDTQY
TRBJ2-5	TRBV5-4	ASSPGAGQETQY
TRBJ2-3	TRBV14	ASSQQRGPDTQY
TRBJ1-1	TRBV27	ASSLGTLMNTEAF
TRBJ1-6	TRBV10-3	AISPDRANSPLH
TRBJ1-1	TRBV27	ASSLSRRGTEAF
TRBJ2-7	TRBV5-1	ASGLTTGGYEQY
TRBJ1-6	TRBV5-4	ASSLRQGANSPLH
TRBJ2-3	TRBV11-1	ASSSYHTDTQY
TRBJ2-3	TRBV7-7	ASAKGLPPTDTQY